This note documents a single TCR beta chain sequence. Its antigen is still unknown. TCR cDNA, made by 5'RACE template switching, carried an added universal primer site and UMIs. TCRdb reanalysed the 5' RACE reads using MiXCR and keeps one entry per CDR3 protein. Seen here are 500,000 to 650,000 distinct CDR3 sequences, over 9% observed once, and the top ten hold 15%. This CDR3 region has 16 residues. Trimming took off 1 base at V and 0 bases at J, with 13 bases between the two ends. From germline, CDR1 is MNHEY and CDR2 SVGAGI. These data are taken from a study of T cells after yellow fever vaccination. At the level of the study: Fractions of limited cellularity were prepared by means of SMART-Seq v4 Ultra Low Input. The study, taken as a whole, reports: Repertoires obtained by FACS sorting could include abundant clonotypes that entered as contaminants from the bulk population. Re-detected after boosting: most primary clones, 96% of CD4 and under 90% of CD8.

The genes are TRBV6-5 and TRBJ2-7; no clear D gene. The source was PBMCs, collected on the day of the yellow fever booster vaccination. The receptor comes from a man younger than 40 who received the YFV17D yellow fever vaccine. CDR3 DNA: TGTGCCAGCAGTTACTGGAGTTCTAAAAGCTCCTACGAGCAGTACTTC. Its translation: CASSYWSSKSSYEQYF.